The T cell receptor beta chain described here comes from a study of spatial heterogeneity in lung cancer. Study-wide results and caveats: Follow-up blood showed ubiquitous expanded tumor TCRs less than blood at resection did.

One entry per CDR3 protein results from TCRdb running MiXCR on the 5' RACE reads. The data contain some 83,000 distinct CDR3 sequences, about 7.8% of them seen just once; the ten biggest clones take up roughly 7.1%. This CDR3 region has 14 residues. V shed 4 bases and J 6 bases; nucleotides not matched to a gene: 4. Germline loops: CDR1 SGHRS, CDR2 YFSETQ. This clonotype was recorded many times. Its antigen is as yet unknown. The time point here: sample taken at primary tumor resection. There were some 76 donors, all of them untreated patients with early-stage non-small cell lung cancer. Sequences were derived from PBMCs, sampled at surgery. The rearrangement links TRBV5-1 to TRBJ2-2, with TRBD1 identical over 9 bases. This TCR came from a male donor with early-stage non-small cell lung cancer. CDR3 in amino acids: CASSEQGAAGELFF. The CDR3, as DNA: TGCGCCAGCAGCGAACAGGGGGCCGCCGGGGAGCTGTTTTTT.